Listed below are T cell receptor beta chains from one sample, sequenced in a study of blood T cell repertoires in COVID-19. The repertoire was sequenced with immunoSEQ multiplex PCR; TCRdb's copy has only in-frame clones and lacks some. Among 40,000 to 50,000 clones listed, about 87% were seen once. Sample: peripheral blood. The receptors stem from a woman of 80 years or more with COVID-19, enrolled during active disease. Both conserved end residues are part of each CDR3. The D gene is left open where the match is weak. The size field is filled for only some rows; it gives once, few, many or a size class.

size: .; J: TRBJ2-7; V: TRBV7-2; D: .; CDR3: CASSLTVPSYEQYF; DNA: TGTGCCAGCAGCCTGACTGTTCCCTCCTACGAGCAGTACTTC
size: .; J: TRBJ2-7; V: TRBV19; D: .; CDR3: CASSTRQSYEQYF; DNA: TGTGCCAGTAGTACCCGACAATCCTACGAGCAGTACTTC
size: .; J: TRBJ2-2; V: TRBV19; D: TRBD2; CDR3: CASSMRFLAGVENTGELFF; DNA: TGTGCCAGTAGTATGCGGTTCCTAGCGGGGGTGGAGAACACCGGGGAGCTGTTTTTT
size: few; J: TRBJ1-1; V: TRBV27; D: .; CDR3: CASNYRGTNTEAFF; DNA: TGTGCCAGCAACTATAGGGGCACGAACACTGAAGCTTTCTTT
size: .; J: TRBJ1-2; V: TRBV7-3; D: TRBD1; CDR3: CASSLSTGGKGYTF; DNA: TGTGCCAGCAGCCTATCGACAGGGGGCAAGGGCTACACCTTC
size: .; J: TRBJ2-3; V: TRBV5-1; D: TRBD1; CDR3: CASSLVPGQSTDTQYF; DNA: TGCGCCAGCAGCTTGGTCCCGGGACAGAGCACAGATACGCAGTATTTT
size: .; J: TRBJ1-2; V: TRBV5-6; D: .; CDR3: CASSSRRTRLTDSGYTF; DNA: TGTGCCAGCAGCTCCCGACGGACTCGACTTACGGATTCTGGCTACACCTTC
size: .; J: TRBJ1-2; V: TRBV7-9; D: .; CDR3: CASSGERGLGGYTF; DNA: TGTGCCAGCAGCGGAGAACGGGGTTTGGGAGGCTACACCTTC
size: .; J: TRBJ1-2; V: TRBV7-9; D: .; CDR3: CASSPGWVTANYGYTF; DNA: TGTGCCAGCAGCCCAGGGTGGGTCACGGCAAACTATGGCTACACCTTC
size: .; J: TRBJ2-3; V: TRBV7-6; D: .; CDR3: CASSSLQGKSTDTQYF; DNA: TGTGCCAGCAGCTCGCTACAGGGTAAAAGCACAGATACGCAGTATTTT
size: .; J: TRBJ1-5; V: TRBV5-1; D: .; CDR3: CASSLAPGENQPQHF; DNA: TGCGCCAGCAGCTTGGCGCCGGGGGAAAATCAGCCCCAGCATTTT
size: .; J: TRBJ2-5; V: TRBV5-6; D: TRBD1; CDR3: CASSGTGTGQETQYF; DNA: TGTGCCAGCAGCGGCACCGGGACAGGGCAAGAGACCCAGTACTTC
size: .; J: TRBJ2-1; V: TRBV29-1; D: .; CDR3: CSVGAARGRDEQFF; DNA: TGCAGCGTTGGCGCGGCGAGGGGGAGGGATGAGCAGTTCTTC
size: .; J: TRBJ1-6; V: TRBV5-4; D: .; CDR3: CASSLDRRTSPLHF; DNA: TGTGCCAGCAGCTTGGACAGGCGGACTTCACCCCTCCACTTT
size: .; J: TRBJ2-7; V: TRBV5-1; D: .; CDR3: CASSLTDYEQYF; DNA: TGCGCCAGCAGCTTAACAGACTACGAGCAGTACTTC
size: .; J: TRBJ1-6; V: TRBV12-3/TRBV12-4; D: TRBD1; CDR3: CASNRGHSPLHF; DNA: TGTGCCAGCAACAGGGGGCATTCACCCCTCCACTTT
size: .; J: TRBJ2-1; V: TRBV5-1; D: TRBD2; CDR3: CASSAPGGYNEQFF; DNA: TGCGCCAGCTCGGCCCCCGGGGGGTACAATGAGCAGTTCTTC
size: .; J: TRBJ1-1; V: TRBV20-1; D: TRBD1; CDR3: CSASRQGKMNTEAFF; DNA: TGCAGTGCTAGTCGACAGGGGAAAATGAACACTGAAGCTTTCTTT
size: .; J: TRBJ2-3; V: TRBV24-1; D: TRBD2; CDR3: CATSPAGGQDTQYF; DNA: TGTGCCACCAGTCCAGCGGGGGGGCAAGATACGCAGTATTTT
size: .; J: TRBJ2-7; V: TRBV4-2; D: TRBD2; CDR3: CASSQGGGLYYEQYF; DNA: TGTGCCAGCAGCCAAGGGGGGGGGTTATACTACGAGCAGTACTTC